This T cell receptor beta chain was documented in a study of blood T cells in healthy people across ages. Study outcomes and limitations: Age showed a roughly linear inverse relationship with TCR beta diversity per million T cells. Using unsorted PBMCs precluded a conclusive naive versus antigen-experienced comparison. Greater diversity and more naive CD4+ cells were seen in long-lived donors than in aged donors.

This clonotype occurred many times. The antigen is unknown. The CDR3 sequence is 16 residues long. Germline-derived CDR1 and CDR2 are SGHTA and FQGNSA. With V trimmed by 6 bases and J by 9 bases, 17 bases remained unmatched. Primers used in a second PCR of about 7 to 12 cycles were a sample-barcoded 5' primer and a J-beta primer mix. Unique molecular identifiers of 12 random nucleotides labeled each cDNA. MiXCR, applied by TCRdb to the 5' RACE reads, yields one record per CDR3 protein. The table lists about 640,000 distinct CDR3 sequences, about 30% of them singletons, with around 14% in the top ten. The sample taken for sequencing was blood. The chain joins TRBV7-2 to TRBJ1-5, with 7 bases fitting TRBD1. The receptor was derived from a woman older than 75 in good health. DNA for the CDR3: TGTGCCAGCAGTTCGTTTATCGGGACAGCCGGCGGGCCCCAGCATTTT. This sequence encodes CASSSFIGTAGGPQHF.